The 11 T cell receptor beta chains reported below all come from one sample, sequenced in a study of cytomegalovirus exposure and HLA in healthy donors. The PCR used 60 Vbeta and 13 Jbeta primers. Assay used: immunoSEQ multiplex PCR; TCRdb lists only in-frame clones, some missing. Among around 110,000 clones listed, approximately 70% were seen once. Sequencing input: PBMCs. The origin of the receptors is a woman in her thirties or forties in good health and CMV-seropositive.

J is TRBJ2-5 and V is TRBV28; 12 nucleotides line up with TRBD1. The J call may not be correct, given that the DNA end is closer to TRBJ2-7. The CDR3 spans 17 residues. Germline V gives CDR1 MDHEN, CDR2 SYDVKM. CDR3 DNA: TGTGCCAGCAGGCTAGCCGGGACAGGGGGCGCGGTCGGCGAGCAGTACTTC. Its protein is CASRLAGTGGAVGEQYF.

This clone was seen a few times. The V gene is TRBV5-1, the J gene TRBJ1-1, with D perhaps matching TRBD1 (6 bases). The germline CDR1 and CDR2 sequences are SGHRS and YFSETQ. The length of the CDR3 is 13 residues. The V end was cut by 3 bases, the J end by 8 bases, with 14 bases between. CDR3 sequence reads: CASSSTLGTEAFF. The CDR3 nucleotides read TGCGCCAGCAGCTCTACCCTCGGGACAGAAGCTTTCTTT. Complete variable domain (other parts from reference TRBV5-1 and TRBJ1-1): KAGVTQTPRYLIKTRGQQVTLSCSPISGHRSVSWYQQTPGQGLQFLFEYFSETQRNKGNFPGRFSGRQFSNSRSEMNVSTLELGDSALYLCASSSTLGTEAFFGQGTRLTVV.

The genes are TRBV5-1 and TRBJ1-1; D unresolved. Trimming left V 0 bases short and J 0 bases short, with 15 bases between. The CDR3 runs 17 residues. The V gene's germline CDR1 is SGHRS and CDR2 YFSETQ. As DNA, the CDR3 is TGCGCCAGCAGCTTGGACGGAGATGCCCTGATGAACACTGAAGCTTTCTTT. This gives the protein CASSLDGDALMNTEAFF.

This chain's CDR3 is CSASGQGSAYF. CDR3 sequence (DNA): TGCAGTGCTAGCGGACAGGGGTCCGCTTACTTC. V gene TRBV20-1 combines with J gene TRBJ2-7, with 9 nucleotides matching TRBD1. V shed 3 bases and J 13 bases; nucleotides not matched to a gene: 7. Germline V gene data show CDR1 as DFQATT and CDR2 as SNEGSKA (reference sequence). CDR3 length equals 11 residues.

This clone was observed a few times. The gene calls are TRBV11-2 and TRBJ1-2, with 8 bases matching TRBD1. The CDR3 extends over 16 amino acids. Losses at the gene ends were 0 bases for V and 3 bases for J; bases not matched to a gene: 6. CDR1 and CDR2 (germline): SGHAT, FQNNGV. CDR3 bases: TGTGCCAGCAGCTTAGATCTATCAGGGGGCGACTATGGCTACACCTTC. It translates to CASSLDLSGGDYGYTF. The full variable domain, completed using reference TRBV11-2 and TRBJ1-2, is EAGVAQSPRYKIIEKRQSVAFWCNPISGHATLYWYQQILGQGPKLLIQFQNNGVVDDSQLPKDRFSAERLKGVDSTLKIQPAKLEDSAVYLCASSLDLSGGDYGYTFGSGTRLTVV.

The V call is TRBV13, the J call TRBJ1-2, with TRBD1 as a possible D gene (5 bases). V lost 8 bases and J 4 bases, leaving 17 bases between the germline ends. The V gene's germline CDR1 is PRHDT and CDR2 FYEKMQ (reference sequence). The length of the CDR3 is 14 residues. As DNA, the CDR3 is TGTGCCAGCGGAGAAGGGGCTCGACCCTATGGCTACACCTTC. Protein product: CASGEGARPYGYTF. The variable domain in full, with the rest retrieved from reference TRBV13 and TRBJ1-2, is AAGVIQSPRHLIKEKRETATLKCYPIPRHDTVYWYQQGPGQDPQFLISFYEKMQSDKGSIPDRFSAQQFSDYHSELNMSSLELGDSALYFCASGEGARPYGYTFGSGTRLTVV.

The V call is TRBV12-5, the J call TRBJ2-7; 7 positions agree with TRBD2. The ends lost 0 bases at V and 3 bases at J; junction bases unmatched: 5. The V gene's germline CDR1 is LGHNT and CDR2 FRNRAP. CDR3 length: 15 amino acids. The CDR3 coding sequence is TGTGCTAGTGGTTTGGTACCTCAGCGGGACTACGAGCAGTACTTC. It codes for CASGLVPQRDYEQYF.

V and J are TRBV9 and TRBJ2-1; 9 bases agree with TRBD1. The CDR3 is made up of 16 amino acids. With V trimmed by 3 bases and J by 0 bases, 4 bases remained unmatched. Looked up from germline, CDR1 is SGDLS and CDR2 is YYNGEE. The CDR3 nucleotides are TGTGCCAGCAGCGCCGGACAGGGGAGCTCCTACAATGAGCAGTTCTTC. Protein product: CASSAGQGSSYNEQFF.

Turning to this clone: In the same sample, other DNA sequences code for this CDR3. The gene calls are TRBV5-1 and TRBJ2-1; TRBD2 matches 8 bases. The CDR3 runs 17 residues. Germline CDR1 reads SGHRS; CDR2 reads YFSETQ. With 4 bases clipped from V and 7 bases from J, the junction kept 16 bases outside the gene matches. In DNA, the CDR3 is TGCGCCAGCAGCCCATCCAGCAGCGGGGGAGTAGGGAATGAGCAGTTCTTC. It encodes CASSPSSSGGVGNEQFF.

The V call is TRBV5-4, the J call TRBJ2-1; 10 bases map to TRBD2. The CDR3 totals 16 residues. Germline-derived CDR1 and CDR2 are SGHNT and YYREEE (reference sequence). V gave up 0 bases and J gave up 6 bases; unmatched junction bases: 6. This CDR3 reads CASSLDSGRGANEQFF. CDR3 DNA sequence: TGTGCCAGCAGCTTGGACAGCGGGAGGGGTGCCAATGAGCAGTTCTTC.

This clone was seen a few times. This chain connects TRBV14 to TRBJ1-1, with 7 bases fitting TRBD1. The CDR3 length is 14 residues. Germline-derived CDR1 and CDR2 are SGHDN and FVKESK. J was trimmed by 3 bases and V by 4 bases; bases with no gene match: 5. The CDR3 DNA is TGTGCCAGCAGCCTACAGGGGTCGCACACTGAAGCTTTCTTT. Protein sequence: CASSLQGSHTEAFF.